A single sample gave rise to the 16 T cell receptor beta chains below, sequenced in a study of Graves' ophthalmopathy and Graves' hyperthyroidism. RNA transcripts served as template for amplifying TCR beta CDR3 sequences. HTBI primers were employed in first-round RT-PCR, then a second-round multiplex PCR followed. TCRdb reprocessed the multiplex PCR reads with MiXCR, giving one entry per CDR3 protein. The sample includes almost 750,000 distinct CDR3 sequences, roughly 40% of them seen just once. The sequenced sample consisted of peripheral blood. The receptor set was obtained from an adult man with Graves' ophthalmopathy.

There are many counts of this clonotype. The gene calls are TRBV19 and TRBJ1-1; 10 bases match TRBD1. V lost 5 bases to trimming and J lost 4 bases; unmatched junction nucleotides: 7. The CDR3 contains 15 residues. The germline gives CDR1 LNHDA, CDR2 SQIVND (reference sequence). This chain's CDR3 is CASSGTGDIGTEAFF. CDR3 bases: TGTGCCAGTAGTGGGACAGGGGATATCGGCACTGAAGCTTTCTTT.

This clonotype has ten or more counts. DNA of the CDR3: TGTGCCAGCAGTTTGGGGAACACCGGGGCCAACGTCCTGACTTTC. Encoded protein: CASSLGNTGANVLTF. The chain couples TRBV12-3 or TRBV12-4 to TRBJ2-6; no firm D call. Trimming left V 3 bases short and J 4 bases short, with 10 bases between. The CDR3 covers 15 residues.

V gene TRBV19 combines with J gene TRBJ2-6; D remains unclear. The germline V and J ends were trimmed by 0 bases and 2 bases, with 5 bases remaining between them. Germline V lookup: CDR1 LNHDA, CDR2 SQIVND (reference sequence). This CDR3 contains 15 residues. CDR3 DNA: TGTGCCAGTAGTATAGATAGAGCTGGGGCCAACGTCCTGACTTTC. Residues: CASSIDRAGANVLTF.

In DNA form, the CDR3 reads TGTGCCAGCTTGGTGTCCGGGGTGACGAACACTGAAGCTTTCTTT. Protein product: CASLVSGVTNTEAFF. The chain links TRBV25-1 to TRBJ1-1; D is uncertain. This CDR3 has 15 residues. Germline CDR1 MGHDK, CDR2 SYGVNS. V lost 8 bases and J lost 1, with 17 bases in between.

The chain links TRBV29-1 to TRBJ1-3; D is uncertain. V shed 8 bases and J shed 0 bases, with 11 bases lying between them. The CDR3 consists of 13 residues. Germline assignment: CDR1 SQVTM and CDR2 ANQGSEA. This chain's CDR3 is CSLGENSGNTIYF. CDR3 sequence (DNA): TGCAGCTTAGGTGAAAACTCTGGAAACACCATATATTTT.

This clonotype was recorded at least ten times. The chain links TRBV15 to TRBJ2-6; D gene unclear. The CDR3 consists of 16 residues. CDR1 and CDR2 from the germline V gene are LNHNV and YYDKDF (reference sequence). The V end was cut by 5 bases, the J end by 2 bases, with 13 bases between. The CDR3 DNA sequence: TGTGCCACCAGCGAGAAGGAGATTCCTGGGGCCAACGTCCTGACTTTC. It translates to CATSEKEIPGANVLTF.

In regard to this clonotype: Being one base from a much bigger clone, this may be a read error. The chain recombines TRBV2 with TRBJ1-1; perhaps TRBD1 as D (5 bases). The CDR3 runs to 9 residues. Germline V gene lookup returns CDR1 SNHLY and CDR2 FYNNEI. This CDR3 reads CASSPRQIF. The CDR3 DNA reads TGTGCCAGCAGTCCCCGACAGATCTTT.

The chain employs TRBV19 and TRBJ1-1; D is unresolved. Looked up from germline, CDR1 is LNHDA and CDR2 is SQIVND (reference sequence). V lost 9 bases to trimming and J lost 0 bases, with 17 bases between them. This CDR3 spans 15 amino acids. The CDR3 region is CASRHLWPMNTEAFF. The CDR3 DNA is TGTGCCAGCAGACATCTTTGGCCTATGAACACTGAAGCTTTCTTT.

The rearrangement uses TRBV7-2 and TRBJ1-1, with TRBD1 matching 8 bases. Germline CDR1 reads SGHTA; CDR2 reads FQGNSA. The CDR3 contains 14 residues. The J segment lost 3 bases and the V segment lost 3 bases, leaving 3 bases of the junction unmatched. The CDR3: CASSFSQGDTEAFF. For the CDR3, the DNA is TGTGCCAGCAGCTTTTCACAGGGGGACACTGAAGCTTTCTTT.

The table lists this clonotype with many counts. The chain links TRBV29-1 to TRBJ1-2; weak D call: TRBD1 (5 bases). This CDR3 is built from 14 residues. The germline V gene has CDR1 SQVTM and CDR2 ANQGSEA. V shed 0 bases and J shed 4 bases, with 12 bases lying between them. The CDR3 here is CSVEDIGGAYGYTF. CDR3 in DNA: TGCAGCGTTGAAGATATCGGGGGAGCCTATGGCTACACCTTC.

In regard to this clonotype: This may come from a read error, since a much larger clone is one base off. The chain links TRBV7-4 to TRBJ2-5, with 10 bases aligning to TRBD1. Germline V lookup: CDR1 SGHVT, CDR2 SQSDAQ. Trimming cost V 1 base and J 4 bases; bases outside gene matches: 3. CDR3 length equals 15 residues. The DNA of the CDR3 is TGTGCCAGCAGCTTAGGGGACAGGGGCCCAGAGACCCAGTACTTC. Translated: CASSLGDRGPETQYF.

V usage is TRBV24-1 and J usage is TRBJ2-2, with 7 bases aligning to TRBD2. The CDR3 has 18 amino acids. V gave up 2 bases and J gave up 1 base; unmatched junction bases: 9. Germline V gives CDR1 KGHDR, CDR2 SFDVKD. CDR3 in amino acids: CATSDSKRLAQNTGELFF. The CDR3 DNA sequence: TGTGCCACCAGTGATTCCAAAAGACTAGCCCAGAACACCGGGGAGCTGTTTTTT.

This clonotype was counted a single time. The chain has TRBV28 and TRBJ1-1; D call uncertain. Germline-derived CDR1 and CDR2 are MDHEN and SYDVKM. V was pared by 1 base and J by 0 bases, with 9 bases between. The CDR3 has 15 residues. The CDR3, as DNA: TGTGCCAGCAGTTTATTTGGAGACATGAACACTGAAGCTTTCTTT. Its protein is CASSLFGDMNTEAFF.

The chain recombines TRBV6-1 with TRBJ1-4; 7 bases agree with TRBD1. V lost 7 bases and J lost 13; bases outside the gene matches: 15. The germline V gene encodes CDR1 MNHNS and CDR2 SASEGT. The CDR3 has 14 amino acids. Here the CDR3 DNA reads TGTGCCAGCACCGAAAGCCGACAGGGTTTAAGACTGTTTTTT. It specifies CASTESRQGLRLFF.

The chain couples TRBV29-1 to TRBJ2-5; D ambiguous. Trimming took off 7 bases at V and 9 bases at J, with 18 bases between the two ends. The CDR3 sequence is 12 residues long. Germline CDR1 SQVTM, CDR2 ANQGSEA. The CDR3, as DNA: TGCAGCGCCGGAGAGTATCAATGGGCCCAGTACTTC. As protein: CSAGEYQWAQYF.

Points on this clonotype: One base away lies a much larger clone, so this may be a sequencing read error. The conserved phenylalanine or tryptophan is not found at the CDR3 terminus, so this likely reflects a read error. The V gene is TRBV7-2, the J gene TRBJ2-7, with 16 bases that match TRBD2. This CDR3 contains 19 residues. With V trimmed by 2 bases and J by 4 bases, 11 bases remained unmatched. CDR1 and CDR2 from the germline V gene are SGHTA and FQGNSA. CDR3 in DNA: TGTGCCAGCAGCTTATCGGGACTAGCGGGAGGGGCGTTCGAGTACGAGCAGTACTGC. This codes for CASSLSGLAGGAFEYEQYC.